These 21 T cell receptor beta chains were all obtained from the same sample, sequenced in a study of Ad26.COV2.S vaccination and SARS-CoV-2 variants. Treatment denoted: about 20 received Ad26.COV2.S at low or high dose, single or two shots; roughly five received placebo; per-sample allocation not given. The samples were gathered on day 63 after the first injection of vaccine or placebo. The assay was immunoSEQ multiplex PCR, and TCRdb's table has in-frame clones only and misses some. Of about 350,000 clones listed, 86% were seen once; the top ten hold about 10%. The specimen was peripheral blood, collected in a trial of Ad26.COV2.S vaccine versus placebo. The receptors were sampled from a person between 18 and 65 years old who received the Ad26.COV2.S COVID-19 vaccine or a placebo.

This clone is a singleton in its sample. The CDR3: CASSTGGLGEKLFF. CDR3 nucleotides: TGTGCCAGCAGTACCGGGGGGTTGGGTGAAAAACTGTTTTTT. The chain is built from TRBV27 and TRBJ1-4, with TRBD1 as a possible D gene (5 bases). V lost 5 bases and J 7 bases, leaving 14 bases between the germline ends. Germline CDR1 and CDR2: MNHEY and SMNVEV (reference sequence). This CDR3 has 14 residues.

CDR3 sequence: CASSPFEGPLDYGYTF. The DNA of the CDR3 is TGTGCCAGTAGTCCCTTCGAGGGGCCCCTCGACTATGGCTACACCTTC. The rearrangement joins TRBV19 to TRBJ1-2, with D possibly being TRBD1 (5 bases). V was trimmed by 5 bases and J by 3 bases, leaving 19 bases between them. The CDR3 consists of 16 residues. The germline V gene encodes CDR1 LNHDA and CDR2 SQIVND (reference sequence).

The chain recombines TRBV3-1 (or the pseudogene TRBV3-2) with TRBJ1-1; a possible D gene is TRBD1 (6 bases). Trimming took 4 bases from V and 8 from J, leaving 8 bases between them. This CDR3 is 11 amino acids long. From germline, CDR1 is LGHDT and CDR2 YNNKEL (reference sequence). The CDR3 DNA follows: TGTGCCAGCAGCCTTGGGACAGAAGCTTTCTTT. Translating gives CASSLGTEAFF.

The chain recombines TRBV5-5 with TRBJ2-2; D gene ambiguous. Germline lookup yields CDR1 SGHKS and CDR2 YYEKEE (reference sequence). This CDR3 has 14 residues. V lost 1 base and J 0 bases, leaving 4 bases between the germline ends. The CDR3 here is CASSLLTNTGELFF. The CDR3 nucleotides read TGTGCCAGCAGCTTGTTAACGAACACCGGGGAGCTGTTTTTT.

The gene calls are TRBV18 and TRBJ2-5, with TRBD2 identical over 12 bases. V shed 3 bases, J shed 5 bases, and the junction held 7 bases outside the gene matches. Germline-derived CDR1 and CDR2 are KGHSH and LQKENI. The CDR3 has 16 amino acids. The DNA for the CDR3 is TGTGCCAGCTCACCTCGACTAGCGGGAGATCGGGAGACCCAGTACTTC. Protein: CASSPRLAGDRETQYF. Supplemented by reference TRBV18 and TRBJ2-5, the full variable domain reads NAGVMQNPRHLVRRRGQEARLRCSPMKGHSHVYWYRQLPEEGLKFMVYLQKENIIDESGMPKERFSAEFPKEGPSILRIQQVVRGDSAAYFCASSPRLAGDRETQYFGPGTRLLVL.

V is TRBV18 and J is TRBJ1-1, with D maybe TRBD1 (5 bases). V lost 2 bases and J lost 6, with 13 bases in between. The CDR3 covers 14 residues. Germline loops: CDR1 KGHSH, CDR2 LQKENI. CDR3 region: CASSPSRERSEAFF. The DNA for the CDR3 is TGTGCCAGCTCACCATCCAGGGAAAGATCTGAAGCTTTCTTT.

The gene calls are TRBV28 and TRBJ1-4; D gene uncertain. Trimming removed 6 bases from V and 6 bases from J, with 14 bases in between. The CDR3 contains 14 residues. Germline assignment: CDR1 MDHEN and CDR2 SYDVKM. The CDR3 region is CASSAGVFDEKLFF. CDR3 DNA sequence: TGTGCCAGCAGCGCTGGGGTATTCGATGAAAAACTGTTTTTT. The full variable domain, rest sourced from reference TRBV28 and TRBJ1-4, is DVKVTQSSRYLVKRTGEKVFLECVQDMDHENMFWYRQDPGLGLRLIYFSYDVKMKEKGDIPEGYSVSREKKERFSLILESASTNQTSMYLCASSAGVFDEKLFFGSGTQLSVL.

This clone has a single count. The chain is built from TRBV4-3 and TRBJ2-6, with D possibly matching TRBD2 (6 bases). Trimming shortened V by 8 bases and J by 0 bases, and 20 bases separated the two germline ends. Germline CDR1 is LGHNA and CDR2 is YSLEER. The CDR3 sequence is 18 residues long. This CDR3 reads CASRKWGDAASGANVLTF. The CDR3 DNA follows: TGCGCCAGCCGTAAGTGGGGGGACGCCGCCTCTGGGGCCAACGTCCTGACTTTC.

The count of this clone is one. This chain connects TRBV3-1 (or the pseudogene TRBV3-2) to TRBJ2-7; 8 positions agree with TRBD1. CDR1 is LGHDT and CDR2 is YNNKEL in the germline V gene (reference sequence). This CDR3 region has 14 residues. J lost 2 bases, V lost 4 bases, and 4 bases had no gene match. The CDR3 DNA reads as TGTGCCAGCAGCCCCGGGACAGGAACCTACGAGCAGTACTTC. It encodes CASSPGTGTYEQYF.

The gene calls are TRBV10-3 and TRBJ2-5; D not resolved. CDR3 length: 12 amino acids. V lost 4 bases and J 4 bases, leaving 7 bases between the germline ends. Germline V gene lookup returns CDR1 ENHRY and CDR2 SYGVKD. CDR3 residues: CAISVSGETQYF. CDR3 nucleotide sequence: TGTGCCATCAGTGTCTCCGGAGAGACCCAGTACTTC.

This clone was detected only a few times. V and J are TRBV12-3 or TRBV12-4 and TRBJ2-7, with 7 bases lining up with TRBD1. Trimming at V came to 6 bases and at J to 0 bases, leaving 2 bases not matched to a gene. The CDR3 runs to 13 residues. CDR3 in DNA: TGTGCCAGCAGAGGGACAGACTCCTACGAGCAGTACTTC. Translated: CASRGTDSYEQYF.

This clone was detected only a few times. DNA for the CDR3: TGTGCCAGCAGCTTAGGATCTAGCCCATACGAGCAGTACTTC. It codes for CASSLGSSPYEQYF. The chain recombines TRBV11-2 with TRBJ2-7; the D gene is possibly TRBD2 (5 bases). From germline, CDR1 is SGHAT and CDR2 FQNNGV. V dropped 1 base and J dropped 4 bases, with 11 bases sitting between them. The CDR3 sequence is 14 residues long.

J is TRBJ1-4 and V is TRBV4-1; 9 positions agree with TRBD1. The CDR3 has 15 amino acids. The ends lost 3 bases at V and 10 bases at J; junction bases unmatched: 9. Germline-derived CDR1 and CDR2 are MGHRA and YSYEKL. CDR3 in DNA: TGCGCCAGCAGCCAGGACGGACAGGGGTTCGGAAAACTGTTTTTT. Its translation is CASSQDGQGFGKLFF.

The chain is built from TRBV27 and TRBJ2-7; 9 nucleotides agree with TRBD1. Germline assignment: CDR1 MNHEY and CDR2 SMNVEV (reference sequence). V was clipped by 5 bases and J by 9 bases; unmatched bases: 8. The CDR3 is made up of 13 amino acids. The chain's CDR3 is CASSPGDRVGQYF. As DNA, the CDR3 is TGTGCCAGCAGTCCCGGGGACAGGGTCGGGCAGTACTTC.

This chain joins TRBV5-1 and TRBJ2-3; D is perhaps TRBD1 or TRBD2 (5 bases each). The ends were cut back, 4 bases at V and 0 bases at J, with 12 bases in the middle. Germline V gives CDR1 SGHRS, CDR2 YFSETQ. The CDR3 extends over 15 amino acids. In DNA form, the CDR3 reads TGCGCCAGCAGCCCGACCGGGGCGAGCACAGATACGCAGTATTTT. The encoded protein is CASSPTGASTDTQYF. Combining the CDR3 with reference TRBV5-1 and TRBJ2-3 gives the whole variable domain KAGVTQTPRYLIKTRGQQVTLSCSPISGHRSVSWYQQTPGQGLQFLFEYFSETQRNKGNFPGRFSGRQFSNSRSEMNVSTLELGDSALYLCASSPTGASTDTQYFGPGTRLTVL.

The J gene is TRBJ1-1, the V gene TRBV27, with D perhaps matching TRBD1 (6 bases). Trimming took off 3 bases at V and 0 bases at J, with 20 bases between the two ends. CDR1 is MNHEY and CDR2 is SMNVEV in the germline V gene (reference sequence). There are 18 residues in the CDR3. The CDR3: CASSFGYGGLRMNTEAFF. CDR3 sequence (DNA): TGTGCCAGCAGTTTTGGGTATGGGGGCCTCAGGATGAACACTGAAGCTTTCTTT.

The chain uses TRBV9 and TRBJ1-2; 7 nucleotides align to TRBD1. Unmatched junction bases numbered 2, after V lost 2 bases and J lost 4 bases. This CDR3 has 13 residues. CDR1 is SGDLS, CDR2 YYNGEE, per germline. CDR3 region: CASSVSGGYGYTF. The DNA of the CDR3 is TGTGCCAGCAGCGTCTCAGGGGGCTATGGCTACACCTTC.

The V call is TRBV7-2, the J call TRBJ2-7; 7 bases are a match to TRBD1. V was pared by 5 bases and J by 4 bases, with 5 bases of the junction left unmatched. The CDR3 length is 13 residues. Germline V CDR1 and CDR2: SGHTA, FQGNSA. Here the CDR3 reads CASSAGGRYEQYF. The CDR3 region has the DNA TGTGCCAGCAGCGCAGGGGGTAGGTACGAGCAGTACTTC.

The chain uses TRBV29-1 and TRBJ2-3; either TRBD1 or TRBD2 may fit D (5 bases each). V was pared by 0 bases and J by 2 bases, with 9 bases between. CDR1 and CDR2 from the germline V gene are SQVTM and ANQGSEA. The CDR3 is 14 residues long. In DNA form, the CDR3 reads TGCAGCGTTGAAGATCCCGGGACCACAGATACGCAGTATTTT. It translates to CSVEDPGTTDTQYF.

The CDR3 DNA sequence: TGTGCCAGTAGCCCGAACAGACTAGCGGATACAGATACGCAGTATTTT. Amino acids: CASSPNRLADTDTQYF. This rearrangement joins TRBV19 to TRBJ2-3; 9 positions agree with TRBD2. The junction had 10 bases not matched to a gene; V was cut back by 6 bases and J by 3 bases. This CDR3 comprises 16 residues. Germline V CDR1 and CDR2: LNHDA, SQIVND (reference sequence).

The chain links TRBV3-1 (or the pseudogene TRBV3-2) to TRBJ2-7, with D unclear. The CDR3 consists of 13 residues. Deletions cut 5 bases from V and 0 bases from J, with 8 bases between. CDR1 is LGHDT and CDR2 is YNNKEL in the germline V gene (reference sequence). CDR3 in amino acids: CASSALGSYEQYF. The CDR3 region has the DNA TGTGCCAGCAGCGCCCTAGGCTCCTACGAGCAGTACTTC.